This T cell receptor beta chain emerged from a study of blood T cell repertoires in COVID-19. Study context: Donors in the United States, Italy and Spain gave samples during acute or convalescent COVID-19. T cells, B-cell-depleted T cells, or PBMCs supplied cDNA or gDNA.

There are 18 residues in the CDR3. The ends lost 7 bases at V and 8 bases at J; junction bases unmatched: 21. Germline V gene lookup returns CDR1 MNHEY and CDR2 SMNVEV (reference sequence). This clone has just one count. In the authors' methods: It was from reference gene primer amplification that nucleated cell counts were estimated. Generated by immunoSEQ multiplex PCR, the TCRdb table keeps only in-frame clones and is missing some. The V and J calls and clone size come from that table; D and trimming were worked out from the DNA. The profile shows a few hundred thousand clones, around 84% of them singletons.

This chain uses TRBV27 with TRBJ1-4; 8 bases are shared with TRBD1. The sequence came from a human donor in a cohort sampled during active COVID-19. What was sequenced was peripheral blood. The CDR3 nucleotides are TGTGCCAGCACTCCAAGGACAGGGTCAAGAGGGGCAGAGGAAAAACTGTTTTTT. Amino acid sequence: CASTPRTGSRGAEEKLFF.